This entry describes one T cell receptor (beta chain). This record belongs to a study of blood T cell dynamics during melanoma immunotherapy. Regarding time point: pre-treatment baseline. The method was immunoSEQ multiplex PCR; TCRdb's version includes in-frame clones alone and lacks a portion of them. The sample includes 10,000 or so clones, about 87% seen only once; the top ten take roughly 32%. CDR1 is MDHEN, CDR2 SYDVKM, per germline. Trimming took off 4 bases at V and 3 bases at J, with 12 bases between the two ends. This CDR3 comprises 14 residues. The V and J genes are TRBV28 and TRBJ1-2, with TRBD1 as a possible D gene (5 bases). This clonotype was obtained from a human donor with melanoma. The sample consisted of blood, taken from a patient treated with checkpoint blockade. The DNA for the CDR3 is TGTGCCAGCAGTTCGGGGGGGACCCACTATGGCTACACCTTC. Amino acids: CASSSGGTHYGYTF.